Given below is one TCR beta chain in context. Antigen: not known. This record comes from a study of T-cell memory formation after mild COVID-19. About the research overall: Among the donors, TCR clusters were largely specific to each donor. Study-wide results and limits: Prior to infection, memory already included some responding clones, suggesting cross-reactive memory joined. CD8+ contracting clones occupied EMRA, while CD4+ ones occupied mainly CM and EM. Day 15 to 85 contractors were CD4/CD8 balanced; later expanders leaned CD4+.

V lost 5 bases and J 5 bases, leaving 15 bases between the germline ends. The CDR3 is made up of 14 amino acids. Germline loops: CDR1 SGHVS, CDR2 FQNEAQ. TCRdb reprocessed the 5' RACE reads via MiXCR and lists one record per CDR3 protein. The table includes about 240,000 distinct CDR3 sequences, more than 8% detected once. The sequenced sample was PBMCs or a T cell subset sorted from them (not recorded which). The sequence was obtained from a man aged 18 to 30 who had mild COVID-19 (a few samples of this study predate the infection). Cell type and time point are not known. This chain joins TRBV7-8 and TRBJ2-5, with D tentatively TRBD1 (7 bases). In nucleotides, the CDR3 is TGTGCCAGCAGCCTTAGGAGGGGGCAGGAGACCCAGTACTTC. Its translation: CASSLRRGQETQYF.